One sample yielded the 13 T cell receptor beta chains listed below, sequenced in a study of shared clonotypes between healthy human individuals. This table comes from immunoSEQ multiplex PCR, and its TCRdb copy is limited to in-frame clones, with some not included. The table has roughly 1,100,000 clones, approximately 72% seen once. What was sequenced was memory CD4+ T cells sorted from blood. Subset defined: CD45RA-negative fraction. The receptor set was obtained from a man younger than 35 in good health.

The chain links TRBV6-5 to TRBJ2-3; possibly TRBD1 or TRBD2 for D (5 bases each). The CDR3 consists of 13 residues. The V gene's germline CDR1 is MNHEY and CDR2 SVGAGI. The V and J ends lost 7 bases and 1 base respectively, with 9 bases between them. CDR3 loop: CASNRGGTDTQYF. CDR3 sequence (DNA): TGTGCCAGCAACCGGGGCGGCACAGATACGCAGTATTTT.

The chain links TRBV6-6 to TRBJ2-7; D uncertain. V lost 10 bases, J lost 6 bases, and 22 bases lay in between. Germline V gives CDR1 MNHNY, CDR2 SVGAGI (reference sequence). CDR3 size: 14 residues. CDR3 DNA sequence: TGTGCCACCTCTGCGGCGGCGGTCCTGCCCGAGCAGTACTTC. Translating it yields CATSAAAVLPEQYF.

A remark on this clone: A much larger clonotype is one base distant, so this may be a read error. The chain couples TRBV28 to TRBJ2-1, with 9 bases fitting TRBD2. V shed 6 bases, J shed 7 bases, and the junction held 4 bases outside the gene matches. This CDR3 comprises 13 residues. In germline, CDR1 is MDHEN, CDR2 SYDVKM. The CDR3 coding sequence is TGTGCCAGCAGAGGGACTAGCCGGAATGAGCAGTTCTTC. Translation: CASRGTSRNEQFF.

The V call is TRBV9, the J call TRBJ2-7; D unclear. This CDR3 is built from 15 residues. Germline V gives CDR1 SGDLS, CDR2 YYNGEE. The germline V and J ends were trimmed by 0 bases and 7 bases, with 17 bases remaining between them. CDR3 protein: CASSVVDGKIGEQYF. The CDR3 bases are TGTGCCAGCAGCGTAGTGGATGGTAAGATCGGGGAGCAGTACTTC. The complete variable domain, with remaining parts taken from reference TRBV9 and TRBJ2-7, reads DSGVTQTPKHLITATGQRVTLRCSPRSGDLSVYWYQQSLDQGLQFLIQYYNGEERAKGNILERFSAQQFPDLHSELNLSSLELGDSALYFCASSVVDGKIGEQYFGPGTRLTVT.

This sequence joins TRBV7-7 and TRBJ1-5, with D possibly being TRBD1 (5 bases). The CDR3 runs 15 residues. Germline V gives CDR1 SSHAT, CDR2 FNYEAQ (reference sequence). CDR3: CASRQSRAFAQPQHF. DNA of the CDR3: TGTGCTAGCCGACAGTCCAGGGCCTTCGCTCAGCCCCAGCATTTT.

V gene TRBV7-2 combines with J gene TRBJ1-1; D gene ambiguous. The V gene's germline CDR1 is SGHTA and CDR2 FQGNSA. Between the trimmed V and J ends, which lost 1 base and 6 bases, there was a span of 12 bases. The CDR3 has 14 residues. For the CDR3, the DNA is TGTGCCAGCAGCTTAGGCAACAAGGTTGCTGAAGCTTTCTTT. Protein sequence: CASSLGNKVAEAFF.

The J gene is TRBJ2-2, the V gene TRBV5-1; TRBD1 aligns across 8 bases. V trimming: 3 bases; J trimming: 0 bases; junction bases outside the gene matches: 1. The CDR3 consists of 15 residues. Germline CDR1 reads SGHRS; CDR2 reads YFSETQ. CDR3 sequence: CASSSQGANTGELFF. In nucleotides, the CDR3 is TGCGCCAGCAGCTCACAGGGGGCGAACACCGGGGAGCTGTTTTTT.

This chain links TRBV5-1 with TRBJ1-1; 7 nucleotides match TRBD1. J lost 0 bases, V lost 4 bases, and 9 bases had no gene match. Germline-derived CDR1 and CDR2 are SGHRS and YFSETQ. The CDR3 has 16 amino acids. The CDR3 nucleotides are TGCGCCAGCAGCCCCCTACAGGGGACCATGAACACTGAAGCTTTCTTT. Amino acids: CASSPLQGTMNTEAFF.

V gene TRBV7-8 combines with J gene TRBJ1-4; D remains unclear. The ends were cut back, 5 bases at V and 2 bases at J, with 12 bases in the middle. This CDR3 contains 15 residues. Germline-derived CDR1 and CDR2 are SGHVS and FQNEAQ. In DNA, the CDR3 is TGTGCCAGCAGCGTATTTTTCTCCACTAATGAAAAACTGTTTTTT. Translation gives CASSVFFSTNEKLFF.

J is TRBJ2-7 and V is TRBV6-5; the match to TRBD2 covers 9 bases. Germline CDR1 and CDR2: MNHEY and SVGAGI. J was trimmed by 6 bases and V by 0 bases; bases with no gene match: 9. The CDR3 is 16 residues long. This chain's CDR3 is CASSYSQRLAGFEQYF. The CDR3 bases are TGTGCCAGCAGTTACTCTCAGCGGCTAGCGGGGTTCGAGCAGTACTTC.

The table lists this clone with a count of one. The rearrangement uses TRBV7-9 and TRBJ2-1; 7 bases agree with TRBD1. Germline assignment: CDR1 SEHNR and CDR2 FQNEAQ (reference sequence). Losses at the gene ends were 1 base for V and 7 bases for J; bases not matched to a gene: 4. The CDR3 extends over 14 amino acids. The DNA for the CDR3 is TGTGCCAGCAGCTTAGGTCCAGGGGGAAATGAGCAGTTCTTC. Its protein is CASSLGPGGNEQFF.

The J gene is TRBJ1-1, the V gene TRBV12-1. TRBV12-1 is described as a pseudogene. The CDR3 is 16 residues long. The CDR3 sequence is CASSFPIDGPNTEAFF. The CDR3 nucleotides read TGTGCCAGCAGCTTCCCAATTGACGGCCCGAACACTGAAGCTTTCTTT.

This clone turned up a few times. The V call is TRBV5-1, the J call TRBJ2-2; D may be TRBD1 (6 bases). V was clipped by 0 bases and J by 2 bases, with 11 bases between them. Germline lookup yields CDR1 SGHRS and CDR2 YFSETQ. The length of the CDR3 is 16 residues. CDR3 nucleotide sequence: TGCGCCAGCAGCTTGGAACAGGGATTTAACACCGGGGAGCTGTTTTTT. Translating gives CASSLEQGFNTGELFF.